The T cell receptor (beta chain) under discussion was sequenced for a study of cytomegalovirus exposure and HLA in healthy donors. The overall study: The study placed 80% to 90% of its approximately 400 genotyped donors in the Caucasian-associated ancestry cluster. Study-wide findings and caveats: Analyzed later, association rates of TCRs varied across HLA loci, with DRB1 most and HLA-C fewest. Earlier analysis yielded a pattern in which most TCR beta V segments were productive about 87% or about 30% of the time.

The ends lost 4 bases at V and 5 bases at J; junction bases unmatched: 10. This CDR3 comprises 15 residues. Germline V lookup: CDR1 SGHRS, CDR2 YFSETQ. About this clone itself: Its antigen remains unidentified.

Amplification used 60 Vbeta primers and 13 Jbeta primers. The table came from immunoSEQ multiplex PCR; TCRdb's copy has only in-frame clones and leaves some out. The sample holds 160,000 or so clones; 60% to 85% are singletons and the top ten take under 2.5%. The receptor comes from a man aged 50 to 60 in good health and CMV-seropositive. Specimen: PBMCs. The genes are TRBV5-1 and TRBJ1-1; 8 nucleotides match TRBD1. CDR3 nucleotide sequence: TGCGCCAGCAGCGTACAGGGACAGGTCAGTACTGAAGCTTTCTTT. Protein sequence: CASSVQGQVSTEAFF.